These 16 T cell receptor beta chains share one sample of origin, sequenced in a study of blood T cell repertoires in COVID-19. Sequencing was performed with immunoSEQ multiplex PCR; in TCRdb, only in-frame clones are kept and a portion is missing. There are fewer than 300,000 clones in the sample; 85% to 90% occur only once, and 1.5% lies in the top ten. The sample consisted of peripheral blood. These receptors were collected from a woman aged 40 to 50 who had recovered from COVID-19.

The chain uses TRBV5-1 and TRBJ2-7; TRBD1 aligns across 8 bases. Germline V lookup: CDR1 SGHRS, CDR2 YFSETQ. The CDR3 sequence is 14 residues long. V dropped 8 bases and J dropped 2; count of bases not matched to a gene: 9. The CDR3 DNA is TGCGCCAGTACATCCGGGACAGGTACCTACGAGCAGTACTTC. Residues: CASTSGTGTYEQYF.

The chain recombines TRBV7-8 with TRBJ2-7; 7 nucleotides line up with TRBD1. Germline V gives CDR1 SGHVS, CDR2 FQNEAQ. The J segment lost 4 bases and the V segment lost 0 bases, leaving 6 bases of the junction unmatched. CDR3 length: 15 amino acids. CDR3 nucleotide sequence: TGTGCCAGCAGCTTAGCGCTTGACAGGGATTACGAGCAGTACTTC. This sequence encodes CASSLALDRDYEQYF.

The chain links TRBV6-2 or TRBV6-3 to TRBJ1-1, with no clear D. V lost 0 bases to trimming and J lost 4 bases, with 12 bases between them. This CDR3 is built from 15 residues. The germline gives CDR1 MNHEY, CDR2 SVGEGT. The chain's CDR3 is CASSYSRLQVTEAFF. In DNA, the CDR3 is TGTGCCAGCAGTTACTCAAGGCTTCAGGTCACTGAAGCTTTCTTT.

The chain uses TRBV6-6 and TRBJ2-5, with TRBD2 matching 11 bases. J was trimmed by 4 bases and V by 0 bases; bases with no gene match: 4. The germline CDR1 and CDR2 sequences are MNHNY and SVGAGI (reference sequence). The CDR3 length is 16 residues. The CDR3 loop is CASSYSFSGGVETQYF. The CDR3 region has the DNA TGTGCCAGCAGTTACTCGTTTAGCGGGGGGGTAGAGACCCAGTACTTC.

This chain links TRBV6-5 with TRBJ2-3, with 11 bases identical to TRBD2. Per the germline V gene, CDR1 is MNHEY and CDR2 is SVGAGI. V was pared by 10 bases and J by 2 bases, with 2 bases of the junction left unmatched. CDR3 size: 13 residues. The CDR3 bases are TGTGCCAATAGCGGGGGGGTCACAGATACGCAGTATTTT. Encoded protein: CANSGGVTDTQYF.

This sequence joins TRBV9 and TRBJ1-2; no clear D gene. The germline V gene encodes CDR1 SGDLS and CDR2 YYNGEE. V was pared by 0 bases and J by 4 bases, with 10 bases between. This CDR3 is built from 14 residues. The CDR3 protein is CASSVVGRGYGYTF. The DNA for the CDR3 is TGTGCCAGCAGCGTAGTCGGGAGAGGCTATGGCTACACCTTC.

The chain recombines TRBV6-6 with TRBJ2-7; maybe TRBD2 (6 bases). The CDR3 sequence is 16 residues long. Trimming stripped 6 bases from V and 1 base from J, with 19 bases between. CDR1 MNHNY and CDR2 SVGAGI come from the germline V gene (reference sequence). The CDR3 DNA reads as TGTGCCAGCAGACGGCGGGGCCGTGAATATTCCTACGAGCAGTACTTC. Protein product: CASRRRGREYSYEQYF.

This clone occurred once. This chain uses TRBV2 with TRBJ1-3; no clear D. Germline CDR1 reads SNHLY; CDR2 reads FYNNEI. The length of the CDR3 is 15 residues. The V end was cut by 5 bases, the J end by 0 bases, with 11 bases between. The CDR3 here is CASSFFSGSGNTIYF. The CDR3 nucleotides are TGTGCCAGCAGTTTCTTTTCAGGCTCTGGAAACACCATATATTTT.

The CDR3 here is CASREIRDFRNGYTF. The CDR3 nucleotides read TGTGCCAGTAGGGAGATCAGGGATTTCAGAAATGGCTACACCTTC. This chain connects TRBV19 to TRBJ1-2, with D perhaps matching TRBD1 (5 bases). The V end was cut by 6 bases, the J end by 6 bases, with 20 bases between. Per the germline V gene, CDR1 is LNHDA and CDR2 is SQIVND (reference sequence). The CDR3 runs 15 residues.

The chain carries TRBV7-9 and TRBJ1-4, with D possibly being TRBD1 (6 bases). The germline gives CDR1 SEHNR, CDR2 FQNEAQ (reference sequence). The V end was cut by 10 bases, the J end by 4 bases, with 10 bases between. The CDR3 loop spans 12 amino acids. CDR3 sequence reads: CAKDRLNEKLFF. In DNA form, the CDR3 reads TGTGCCAAAGACAGGCTTAATGAAAAACTGTTTTTT.

This clone was detected only once. The chain has TRBV9 and TRBJ2-2; 10 positions agree with TRBD2. Germline values: CDR1 SGDLS, CDR2 YYNGEE. With V trimmed by 4 bases and J by 3 bases, 3 bases remained unmatched. This CDR3 spans 15 amino acids. CDR3 in DNA: TGTGCCAGCAGCATGAGCGGGGGGGACACCGGGGAGCTGTTTTTT. It translates to CASSMSGGDTGELFF.

The chain joins TRBV5-5 to TRBJ2-7, with TRBD2 as a possible D gene (5 bases). This CDR3 is 15 amino acids long. Germline CDR1 is SGHKS and CDR2 is YYEKEE (reference sequence). V lost 1 base and J lost 0, with 11 bases in between. DNA for the CDR3: TGTGCCAGCAGCTTGCTAGCCGCATACTCCTACGAGCAGTACTTC. This translates into CASSLLAAYSYEQYF.

J is TRBJ2-7 and V is TRBV27; D is possibly TRBD1 (5 bases). V lost 3 bases, J lost 3 bases, and 9 bases lay in between. There are 13 residues in the CDR3. Looked up from germline, CDR1 is MNHEY and CDR2 is SMNVEV (reference sequence). The CDR3 sequence is CASSLAGIYEQYF. The CDR3 coding sequence is TGTGCCAGCAGTTTGGCAGGGATCTACGAGCAGTACTTC.

CDR3 amino acids: CASSWESQDGYTF. The CDR3 nucleotides read TGTGCCAGCAGCTGGGAGTCCCAGGATGGCTACACCTTC. This rearrangement joins TRBV3-1 (or the pseudogene TRBV3-2) to TRBJ1-2; D gene uncertain. The CDR3 contains 13 residues. In germline, CDR1 is LGHDT, CDR2 YNNKEL (reference sequence). V lost 5 bases, J lost 6 bases, and 13 bases lay in between.

This clone has only one observation. This sequence joins TRBV5-4 and TRBJ1-4; D is uncertain. Trimming removed 0 bases at V and 0 bases at J, with 18 bases between. The germline V gene encodes CDR1 SGHNT and CDR2 YYREEE (reference sequence). CDR3 size: 19 residues. CDR3: CASSLGPTRSPATNEKLFF. DNA of the CDR3: TGTGCCAGCAGCTTGGGTCCTACGAGGTCCCCGGCAACTAATGAAAAACTGTTTTTT.

The chain employs TRBV5-4 and TRBJ2-7; a possible D gene is TRBD2 (5 bases). V lost 2 bases, J lost 4 bases, and 7 bases lay in between. Germline V gene lookup returns CDR1 SGHNT and CDR2 YYREEE (reference sequence). The CDR3 sequence is 12 residues long. This chain's CDR3 is CASSFGGYEQYF. For the CDR3, the DNA is TGTGCCAGCAGCTTTGGAGGTTACGAGCAGTACTTC.